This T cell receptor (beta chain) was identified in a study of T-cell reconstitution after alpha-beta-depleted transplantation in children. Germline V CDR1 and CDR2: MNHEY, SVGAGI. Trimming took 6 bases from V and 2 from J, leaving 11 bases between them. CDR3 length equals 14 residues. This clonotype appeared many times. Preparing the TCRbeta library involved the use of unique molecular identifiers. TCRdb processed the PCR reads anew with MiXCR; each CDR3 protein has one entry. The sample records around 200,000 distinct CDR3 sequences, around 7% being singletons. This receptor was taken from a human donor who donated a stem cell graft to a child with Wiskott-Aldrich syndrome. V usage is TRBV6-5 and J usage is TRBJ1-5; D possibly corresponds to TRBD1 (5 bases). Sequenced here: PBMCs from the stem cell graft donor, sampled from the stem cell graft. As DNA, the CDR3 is TGTGCCAGCAGACTCACAGGACGCAATCAGCCCCAGCATTTT. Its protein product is CASRLTGRNQPQHF.